This T cell receptor (beta chain) was profiled in a study of T cell repertoires in cytomegalovirus infection. A few counts support this clonotype. Its antigen is not identified. Looked up from germline, CDR1 is ENHRY and CDR2 is SYGVKD. The V gene lost 6 bases and the J gene lost 0 bases, with 15 bases spanning the gap. This CDR3 is 17 amino acids long. TCRdb passed the reads through MiXCR, listing each CDR3 protein once. The top ten clones hold roughly 13% of a sample with about a million distinct CDR3 sequences, less than 40% of them seen once. Material: cultured CD8+ T cells from PBMCs, obtained from culture after CMV antigen stimulation. The receptor's source is a human donor in good health (CMV status not recorded). Some clones in this sample may be carry-over from other donors' samples. J is TRBJ2-6 and V is TRBV10-3, with D hard to call. The CDR3 here is CAIRAYITDSGANVLTF. The CDR3, as DNA: TGTGCCATCAGGGCCTATATAACAGACTCTGGGGCCAACGTCCTGACTTTC.